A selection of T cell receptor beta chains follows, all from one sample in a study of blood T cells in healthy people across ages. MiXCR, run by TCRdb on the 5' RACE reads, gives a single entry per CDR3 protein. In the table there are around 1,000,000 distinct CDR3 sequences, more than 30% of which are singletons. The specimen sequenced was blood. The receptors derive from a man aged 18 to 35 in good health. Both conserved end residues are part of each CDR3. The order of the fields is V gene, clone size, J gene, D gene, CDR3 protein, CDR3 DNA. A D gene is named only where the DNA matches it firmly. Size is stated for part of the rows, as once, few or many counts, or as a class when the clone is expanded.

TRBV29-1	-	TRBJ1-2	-	CSVAGTAGGYTF	TGCAGCGTAGCCGGGACGGCTGGTGGCTACACCTTC
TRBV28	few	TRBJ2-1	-	CASSLYPGTRDEQFF	TGTGCCAGCAGTTTATACCCAGGAACTCGAGATGAGCAGTTCTTC
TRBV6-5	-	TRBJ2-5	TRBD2	CASTAGAQETQYF	TGTGCCAGCACTGCGGGAGCCCAAGAGACCCAGTACTTC
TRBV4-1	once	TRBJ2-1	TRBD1	CASSEFFPGQGNNEQFF	TGCGCCAGCAGCGAATTTTTTCCGGGACAGGGGAACAATGAGCAGTTCTTC
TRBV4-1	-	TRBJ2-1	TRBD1	CASSQDNRGYEQFF	TGCGCCAGCAGCCAAGATAACAGGGGGTATGAGCAGTTCTTC
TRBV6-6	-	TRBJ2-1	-	CASSSRVPQRETQFF	TGTGCCAGCAGTTCCAGGGTGCCCCAGCGAGAGACCCAGTTCTTC
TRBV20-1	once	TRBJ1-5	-	CSAMLGSRNQPQHF	TGCAGTGCTATGCTGGGGAGCCGCAATCAGCCCCAGCATTTT
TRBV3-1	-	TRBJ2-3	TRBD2	CASRSGTFSTDTQYF	TGTGCCAGCAGGAGCGGGACTTTTTCCACAGATACGCAGTATTTT
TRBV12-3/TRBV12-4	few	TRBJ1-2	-	CASSLTGLYYAYTF	TGTGCCAGCAGTTTGACAGGCTTGTACTATGCCTACACCTTC
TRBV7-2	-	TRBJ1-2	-	CASSLSVAAFVGGYTF	TGTGCCAGCAGCTTAAGTGTGGCAGCCTTTGTAGGTGGCTACACCTTC
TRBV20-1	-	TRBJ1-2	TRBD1	CSTGDRENYGYTF	TGCAGTACGGGGGACAGAGAAAACTATGGCTACACCTTC
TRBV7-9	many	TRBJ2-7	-	CASSPDSSYEQYF	TGTGCCAGCAGTCCCGACAGCTCCTACGAGCAGTACTTC
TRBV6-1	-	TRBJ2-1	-	CASSEDSGLAYNEQFF	TGTGCCAGCAGTGAAGACTCCGGGCTAGCCTACAATGAGCAGTTCTTC
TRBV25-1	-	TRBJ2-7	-	CASTHRGHYEQYF	TGTGCCAGCACCCACCGGGGACACTACGAGCAGTACTTC
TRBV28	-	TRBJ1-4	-	CASGVPGIGKLFF	TGTGCCAGTGGAGTCCCAGGGATTGGGAAACTGTTTTTT
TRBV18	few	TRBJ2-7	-	CASSPVEFGEQYF	TGTGCCAGCTCACCAGTAGAATTCGGGGAGCAGTACTTC
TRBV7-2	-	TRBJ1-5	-	CASSLARQDSNQPQHF	TGTGCCAGCAGCTTAGCGAGACAGGATAGCAATCAGCCCCAGCATTTT
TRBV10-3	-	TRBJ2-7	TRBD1	CAIRTGGYYEQYF	TGTGCCATCAGGACAGGGGGGTACTACGAGCAGTACTTC
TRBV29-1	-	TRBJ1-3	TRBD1	CSAGQALGNTIYF	TGCAGCGCCGGACAGGCCCTAGGAAACACCATATATTTT
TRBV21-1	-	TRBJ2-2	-	CASSAPILLLGSWTGELFF	TGTGCCAGCAGCGCACCCATCCTATTGTTGGGCAGTTGGACCGGGGAGCTGTTTTTT
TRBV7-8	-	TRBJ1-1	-	CASSPTGYGEAFF	TGTGCCAGCAGCCCTACAGGATACGGTGAAGCTTTCTTT
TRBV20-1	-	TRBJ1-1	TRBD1	CSANRGRVAEAFF	TGCAGTGCTAACAGGGGGCGGGTCGCTGAAGCTTTCTTT
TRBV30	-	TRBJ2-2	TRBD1	CAWRRQGSTGELFF	TGTGCCTGGAGGAGACAGGGGAGCACCGGGGAGCTGTTTTTT
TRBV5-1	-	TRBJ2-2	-	CASSLAQGLGPPNTGELFF	TGCGCCAGCAGCTTAGCCCAGGGACTGGGTCCTCCGAACACCGGGGAGCTGTTTTTT
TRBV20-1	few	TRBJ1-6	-	CSARGFTDSPLHF	TGCAGTGCCAGAGGGTTTACAGATTCACCCCTCCACTTT
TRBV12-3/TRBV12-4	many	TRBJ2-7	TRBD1	CASRRTGNYEQYF	TGTGCCAGCAGGAGGACAGGGAACTACGAGCAGTACTTC
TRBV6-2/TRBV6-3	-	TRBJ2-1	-	CASRRGLDYNEQFF	TGTGCCAGCAGGAGGGGACTCGACTACAATGAGCAGTTCTTC
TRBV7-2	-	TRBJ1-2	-	CASSSTGIYGYTF	TGTGCCAGCAGCTCAACAGGGATTTATGGCTACACCTTC
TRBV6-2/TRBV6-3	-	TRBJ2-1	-	CASIRGQKDNEQFF	TGTGCCAGCATTCGCGGGCAGAAGGACAATGAGCAGTTCTTC
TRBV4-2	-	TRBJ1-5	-	CASSQVGTPNQPQHF	TGTGCCAGCAGCCAAGTAGGTACACCCAATCAGCCCCAGCATTTT
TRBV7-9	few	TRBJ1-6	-	CASSPSQGSISPLHF	TGTGCCAGCAGTCCCTCTCAGGGGAGTATTTCACCCCTCCACTTT
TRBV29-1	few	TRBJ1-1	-	CSVAPVVLTRGTEAFF	TGCAGCGTGGCGCCCGTTGTATTGACGAGGGGCACTGAAGCTTTCTTT
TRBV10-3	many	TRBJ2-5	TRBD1	CAIRDYRGQVNEQYF	TGTGCCATCAGAGACTACAGGGGACAGGTCAATGAGCAGTACTTC
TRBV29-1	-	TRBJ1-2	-	CSVSPTGAYGYTF	TGCAGCGTCTCTCCGACCGGGGCCTATGGCTACACCTTC